This T cell receptor beta chain comes out of a study of long-term antiretroviral therapy in people with HIV. On the study more broadly: The earliest samples predate the 2015 immediate-ART recommendation by about a decade. Study outcomes and limitations: Before ART, certain clones expanded, and these dominated the repertoire at all time points.

Cryopreserved PBMC, at roughly 0.85-11 million per sample, were present before DNA extraction. V lost 5 bases, J lost 0 bases, and 6 bases lay in between. The CDR3 consists of 13 residues. Germline CDR1 is MGHDK and CDR2 is SYGVNS. It was version v3.0 of the immunoSEQ assay that was run at survey level. Sequencing was intended to reach roughly 40,000-50,000 T-cell genomes per sample. Clones were sequenced by immunoSEQ multiplex PCR, and TCRdb holds only the in-frame ones, with some missing. The data contain 15,000 to 20,000 clones, approximately 90% of them singletons. For this clone: The antigen remains unidentified.

Material: unsorted PBMCs, obtained 0.7 years before starting antiretroviral therapy. The chain combines TRBV25-1 with TRBJ2-3, with a weak D call TRBD2 (6 bases). This TCR was sampled from a man aged 50 to 60 with HIV. The CDR3: CASSRGSTDTQYF. CDR3 DNA sequence: TGTGCCAGCAGTCGGGGGAGCACAGATACGCAGTATTTT. Variable domain in full (rest from reference TRBV25-1 and TRBJ2-3): EADIYQTPRYLVIGTGKKITLECSQTMGHDKMYWYQQDPGMELHLIHYSYGVNSTEKGDLSSESTVSRIRTEHFPLTLESARPSHTSQYLCASSRGSTDTQYFGPGTRLTVL.